This entry concerns a single T cell receptor (beta chain). Per the study methods: Estimated nucleated cell counts came from reference gene primer amplification. Produced via immunoSEQ multiplex PCR; TCRdb's table is partial and in-frame only. Clone size and the V and J calls come from that table; the DNA yielded D and trimming. The profile shows about 140,000 clones, around 87% of them singletons. The entry originates in a study of blood T cell repertoires in COVID-19. Study details: Acute and convalescent COVID-19 samples came from the United States, Italy and Spain. T cells, B-cell-depleted T cells, or PBMCs supplied cDNA or gDNA.

Trimming pared 0 bases from V and 5 bases from J, leaving 11 bases between. CDR1 and CDR2 from the germline V gene are SGHDN and FVKESK. The CDR3 is 14 residues long. V usage is TRBV14 and J usage is TRBJ2-7, with D perhaps matching TRBD1 (5 bases). Sequencing input: peripheral blood. This receptor was taken from a man aged 45-60 years with active COVID-19. CDR3 DNA: TGTGCCAGCAGCCAAGACAGGGTGTTAAACGAGCAGTACTTC. Translating it yields CASSQDRVLNEQYF.